Each of the 20 T cell receptor beta chains below was sequenced from the same sample in a study of persistence of HIV-infected CD4 T cells. This was the immunoSEQ version 4 assay in survey mode. Assay: immunoSEQ multiplex PCR; the TCRdb copy retains only in-frame clones and omits some. The sample has under 50,000 clones; roughly 90% are singletons. These receptors lack a known antigen. Anti-CD3/anti-CD28 beads served as a nonspecific positive control stimulus. Sorting of responding CD4+ T cells relied on upregulated CD40 ligand together with CD69. The sample here was CD4+ T cells sorted from PBMCs after roughly 18-hour stimulation, taken from a patient who received antiretroviral therapy. Receptor source: an adult man with HIV who was CMV-seropositive.

This rearrangement joins TRBV10-3 to TRBJ1-3; 7 bases agree with TRBD1. The ends lost 5 bases at V and 0 bases at J; junction bases unmatched: 7. This CDR3 comprises 16 residues. Germline V gene data show CDR1 as ENHRY and CDR2 as SYGVKD. The CDR3 DNA is TGTGCCATCAGTCCGGGACAGATAAACTCTGGAAACACCATATATTTT. It yields the protein CAISPGQINSGNTIYF.

J is TRBJ1-6 and V is TRBV6-4; 8 nucleotides align to TRBD1. The V gene end was trimmed by 0 bases and the J gene end by 0 bases; junction bases not matched to a gene: 7. This CDR3 is built from 19 residues. The germline gives CDR1 MRHNA, CDR2 SNTAGT. In DNA form, the CDR3 reads TGTGCCAGCAGTGACTCTACGGGACAGGAAAGCTCCTATAATTCACCCCTCCACTTT. Protein sequence: CASSDSTGQESSYNSPLHF.

The chain carries TRBV5-1 and TRBJ2-3; no clear D. With 4 bases removed from V and 4 bases from J, the gap between germline ends came to 10 bases. Per germline, CDR1 SGHRS and CDR2 YFSETQ. CDR3 length: 13 residues. CDR3 coding DNA: TGCGCCAGCAGCCCGGGTTATGCAGATACGCAGTATTTT. Translating gives CASSPGYADTQYF.

The gene calls are TRBV5-1 and TRBJ2-7, with D possibly matching TRBD2 (6 bases). The CDR3 spans 15 residues. Looked up from germline, CDR1 is SGHRS and CDR2 is YFSETQ. Trimming took 2 bases from V and 5 from J, leaving 17 bases between them. The CDR3 DNA follows: TGCGCCAGCAGCTTCACCTCCGGGAGCAGCCACGAGCAGTACTTC. This gives the protein CASSFTSGSSHEQYF.

V usage is TRBV7-2 and J usage is TRBJ2-3; 15 bases align to TRBD2. Germline V gene lookup returns CDR1 SGHTA and CDR2 FQGNSA. The CDR3 has 18 amino acids. V dropped 1 base and J dropped 6; count of bases not matched to a gene: 8. The DNA for the CDR3 is TGTGCCAGCAGCTTAGGACCCGGACTAGCGGGGGGGAGGGATACGCAGTATTTT. Translation gives CASSLGPGLAGGRDTQYF.

The J gene is TRBJ2-2, the V gene TRBV2, with 8 bases matching TRBD1. The V gene's germline CDR1 is SNHLY and CDR2 FYNNEI. The CDR3 length is 14 residues. With V trimmed by 6 bases and J by 6 bases, 6 bases remained unmatched. CDR3: CASRFRGRAGELFF. The CDR3 DNA reads TGTGCCAGCAGATTCAGGGGGCGGGCCGGGGAGCTGTTTTTT.

The V and J genes are TRBV6-5 and TRBJ2-5, with 9 bases fitting TRBD1. J gave up 3 bases and V 7 bases, and 6 bases lay outside the gene matches. CDR1 is MNHEY and CDR2 is SVGAGI in the germline V gene. This CDR3 is built from 14 residues. Here the CDR3 DNA reads TGTGCCAGCATTTTTAGGACAGGGGAAGAGACCCAGTACTTC. Translation gives CASIFRTGEETQYF.

The chain joins TRBV4-1 to TRBJ2-3, with D tentatively TRBD1 (6 bases). CDR3 length: 14 amino acids. Trimming took off 4 bases at V and 6 bases at J, with 14 bases between the two ends. Germline V gene data show CDR1 as MGHRA and CDR2 as YSYEKL. CDR3 coding DNA: TGCGCCAGCAGCCGGGGACAACCACCCGATACGCAGTATTTT. It is translated as CASSRGQPPDTQYF.

The table lists this clone with a count of one. The V gene is TRBV5-1, the J gene TRBJ1-5, with no clear D. There are 15 residues in the CDR3. The ends were cut back, 4 bases at V and 0 bases at J, with 11 bases in the middle. Looked up from germline, CDR1 is SGHRS and CDR2 is YFSETQ. The CDR3 protein is CASSPNVGSNQPQHF. The CDR3 DNA follows: TGCGCCAGCAGCCCAAATGTAGGTAGCAATCAGCCCCAGCATTTT.

The chain combines TRBV7-9 with TRBJ1-2, with a weak D call TRBD1 (5 bases). CDR3 length: 12 amino acids. CDR1 is SEHNR and CDR2 is FQNEAQ in the germline V gene (reference sequence). Trimming took 1 base from V and 8 from J, leaving 8 bases between them. CDR3: CASSLEGVGYTF. CDR3 bases: TGTGCCAGCAGCTTAGAAGGGGTCGGCTACACCTTC.

The CDR3 nucleotides are TGCGCCAGCAGCCGCGGGGGGAAGGACAATGAGCAGTTCTTC. It yields the protein CASSRGGKDNEQFF. The gene calls are TRBV4-1 and TRBJ2-1, with 8 bases aligning to TRBD2. The V segment lost 4 bases and the J segment 5 bases; nucleotides outside the gene matches: 4. The germline CDR1 and CDR2 sequences are MGHRA and YSYEKL. The length of the CDR3 is 14 residues.

The rearrangement uses TRBV6-5 and TRBJ2-6; TRBD1 aligns across 10 bases. The CDR3 is made up of 15 amino acids. CDR1 is MNHEY, CDR2 SVGAGI, per germline. V trimming: 8 bases; J trimming: 4 bases; junction bases outside the gene matches: 5. The chain's CDR3 is CASEDRGSGANVLTF. Here the CDR3 DNA reads TGTGCCAGCGAGGACAGGGGGTCAGGGGCCAACGTCCTGACTTTC.

The chain has TRBV18 and TRBJ1-5; D might be TRBD1 (5 bases). This CDR3 has 17 amino acids. The ends were cut back, 1 base at V and 0 bases at J, with 13 bases in the middle. Germline CDR1 KGHSH, CDR2 LQKENI. The CDR3 loop reads CASSPRDPQYSNQPQHF. In DNA, the CDR3 is TGTGCCAGCTCACCACGGGACCCCCAGTATAGCAATCAGCCCCAGCATTTT.

V usage is TRBV4-2 and J usage is TRBJ2-3; TRBD2 might be the D (5 bases). The CDR3 has 15 amino acids. Germline CDR1 and CDR2: LGHNA and YNFKEQ. V lost 6 bases and J 1 base, leaving 14 bases between the germline ends. This CDR3 reads CASRPGLFRTDTQYF. CDR3 DNA: TGTGCCAGCAGGCCCGGACTCTTTCGCACAGATACGCAGTATTTT.

The J gene is TRBJ1-5, the V gene TRBV6-5, with D possibly matching TRBD1 (6 bases). The germline CDR1 and CDR2 sequences are MNHEY and SVGAGI. The CDR3 is 15 amino acids. With 0 bases removed from V and 6 bases from J, the gap between germline ends came to 12 bases. CDR3 residues: CASSYSPGEGQPQHF. DNA of the CDR3: TGTGCCAGCAGTTACTCCCCAGGGGAGGGTCAGCCCCAGCATTTT.

The chain links TRBV30 to TRBJ2-7, with D possibly matching TRBD1 (6 bases). Germline V gene sequence: CDR1 GTSNPN, CDR2 SVGIG (reference sequence). V was clipped by 3 bases and J by 2 bases, with 11 bases between them. The CDR3 consists of 13 residues. This chain's CDR3 is CAWSRGTAYEQYF. In nucleotides, the CDR3 is TGTGCCTGGAGCAGGGGCACAGCCTACGAGCAGTACTTC.

This chain links TRBV6-5 with TRBJ2-1; D call uncertain. The CDR3 has 12 residues. Trimming took off 2 bases at V and 6 bases at J, with 5 bases between the two ends. Germline V gene sequence: CDR1 MNHEY, CDR2 SVGAGI. Here the CDR3 reads CASSYRLNEQFF. The CDR3, as DNA: TGTGCCAGCAGTTACCGCCTCAATGAGCAGTTCTTC.

The DNA for the CDR3 is TGTGCCAGCAGTGATGTGTCAGCCCTGAACTACGAGCAGTACTTC. Protein sequence: CASSDVSALNYEQYF. This sequence joins TRBV2 and TRBJ2-7; D is ambiguous. Germline CDR1 is SNHLY and CDR2 is FYNNEI. The CDR3 runs to 15 residues. Trimming shortened V by 3 bases and J by 3 bases, and 15 bases separated the two germline ends.

The chain recombines TRBV7-2 with TRBJ2-1, with D possibly TRBD2 on 6 matching bases. Trimming removed 5 bases from V and 6 bases from J, with 14 bases in between. CDR3 length: 14 residues. From germline, CDR1 is SGHTA and CDR2 FQGNSA. CDR3 sequence reads: CASSRRLDGNEQFF. The CDR3 DNA reads as TGTGCCAGCAGCAGAAGACTAGACGGCAATGAGCAGTTCTTC.

The rearrangement links TRBV7-8 to TRBJ2-6; weak D call: TRBD1 (6 bases). Trimming took 6 bases from V and 1 from J, leaving 13 bases between them. There are 16 residues in the CDR3. Germline V gives CDR1 SGHVS, CDR2 FQNEAQ. CDR3 residues: CASSLTGGSGANVLTF. The CDR3, as DNA: TGTGCCAGCAGTCTGACAGGAGGTTCTGGGGCCAACGTCCTGACTTTC.